These 24 T cell receptor beta chains share one sample of origin, sequenced in a study of cytomegalovirus exposure and HLA in healthy donors (dated by TCRdb to between 2016 and 2019). Library preparation used the immunoSEQ multiplex PCR assay. For the multiplex PCR, a mixture combining 60 forward primers for TCR Vbeta segments and 13 reverse primers for TCR Jbeta segments was used. TCRdb took this table from immuneACCESS and kept in-frame rearrangements with V and J called. Such tables lack part of the clones; where checked against another copy, unresolved V genes explain under half of the gap, and the rest is unexplained. The sample records roughly 150,000 clones, roughly 70% of which are singletons. Approximately 3% of the sample comes from the top ten. Material: PBMCs. These receptors were obtained from a male donor in good health and CMV-seronegative.

This chain joins TRBV18 and TRBJ1-6; 7 nucleotides line up with TRBD1. Trimming at V came to 3 bases and at J to 10 bases, leaving 9 bases not matched to a gene. This CDR3 region has 15 residues. Per germline, CDR1 KGHSH and CDR2 LQKENI. CDR3 in DNA: TGTGCCAGCTCACCGGGACAGCCCCCGAGCTCACCCCTCCACTTT. Its translation: CASSPGQPPSSPLHF. The full variable domain, in which reference TRBV18 and TRBJ1-6 provide the parts outside the CDR3, is NAGVMQNPRHLVRRRGQEARLRCSPMKGHSHVYWYRQLPEEGLKFMVYLQKENIIDESGMPKERFSAEFPKEGPSILRIQQVVRGDSAAYFCASSPGQPPSSPLHFGNGTRLTVT.

J is TRBJ1-2 and V is TRBV4-1, with D tentatively TRBD1 (6 bases). Germline loops: CDR1 MGHRA, CDR2 YSYEKL. The V and J ends lost 0 bases and 3 bases respectively, with 20 bases between them. This CDR3 is 18 amino acids long. The CDR3 spells CASSQDREATGSDYGYTF. CDR3 in DNA: TGCGCCAGCAGCCAAGATCGGGAGGCAACAGGGTCGGACTATGGCTACACCTTC.

The chain uses TRBV9 and TRBJ1-2; a weak D match, TRBD1 (6 bases). Trimming took off 2 bases at V and 3 bases at J, with 11 bases between the two ends. Germline values: CDR1 SGDLS, CDR2 YYNGEE. CDR3 length: 14 amino acids. Here the CDR3 reads CASSVGQNHYGYTF. In DNA form, the CDR3 reads TGTGCCAGCAGCGTCGGACAGAACCACTATGGCTACACCTTC.

V and J are TRBV7-3 and TRBJ1-2; no clear D gene. V was pared by 5 bases and J by 6 bases, with 10 bases between. Germline V gene sequence: CDR1 SGHTA, CDR2 FQGTGA. The CDR3 totals 12 residues. CDR3 residues: CASSPAGNGYTF. The CDR3 DNA follows: TGTGCCAGCAGCCCCGCCGGGAATGGCTACACCTTC.

The chain carries TRBV7-9 and TRBJ1-5, with TRBD1 matching over 10 bases. V was pared by 6 bases and J by 5 bases, with 4 bases of the junction left unmatched. CDR1 is SEHNR, CDR2 FQNEAQ, per germline (reference sequence). CDR3 size: 14 residues. CDR3 nucleotides: TGTGCCAGCAGTGTAGGACAGGGGGATCAGCCCCAGCATTTT. This codes for CASSVGQGDQPQHF.

This clone appeared a few times. The chain employs TRBV5-8 and TRBJ2-1; D perhaps matches TRBD2 (6 bases). V lost 0 bases to trimming and J lost 7 bases, with 14 bases between them. The CDR3 has 15 residues. CDR1 is SGHTS and CDR2 is YDEGEE in the germline V gene. The CDR3 is CASSLGLVAFNEQFF. Written as DNA, the CDR3 is TGTGCCAGCAGCTTGGGACTAGTCGCTTTTAATGAGCAGTTCTTC.

Of note for this clone: Germline is not matched at one junction end, which may reflect a read error. This chain uses TRBV7-9 with TRBJ2-1; 8 nucleotides match TRBD2. This CDR3 is 17 amino acids long. Germline CDR1 reads SEHNR; CDR2 reads FQNEAQ (reference sequence). The CDR3 region has the DNA TGTTCCAGCAGCCCCCATTCGGGGGGACTAGACGACAATGAGCAGTTCTTC. It encodes CSSSPHSGGLDDNEQFF.

This clone turned up a few times. This chain connects TRBV6-1 to TRBJ2-5, with D maybe TRBD2 (7 bases). The J call may not be correct, given that the DNA end is closer to TRBJ2-7. The germline gives CDR1 MNHNS, CDR2 SASEGT. The CDR3 is 14 amino acids. The DNA for the CDR3 is TGTGCCAGCAGCCAAGGGGGGGCGTCCTACGAGCAGTACTTC. This gives the protein CASSQGGASYEQYF.

This chain links TRBV5-1 with TRBJ2-7; 8 bases map to TRBD2. Germline CDR1 and CDR2: SGHRS and YFSETQ. The CDR3 covers 15 residues. J was trimmed by 5 bases and V by 2 bases; bases with no gene match: 9. The CDR3 DNA sequence: TGCGCCAGCAGCTTCGGGGGGGGAAGACAGGACGAGCAGTACTTC. Translated: CASSFGGGRQDEQYF.

This chain connects TRBV19 to TRBJ1-5; 7 bases align to TRBD1. The germline gives CDR1 LNHDA, CDR2 SQIVND (reference sequence). This CDR3 has 15 residues. The J segment lost 2 bases and the V segment lost 3 bases, leaving 4 bases of the junction unmatched. CDR3: CASSIGQVGNQPQHF. DNA for the CDR3: TGTGCCAGTAGTATCGGACAGGTAGGCAATCAGCCCCAGCATTTT.

This chain links TRBV28 with TRBJ2-7; D might be TRBD1 (6 bases). The CDR3 is made up of 12 amino acids. V lost 10 bases to trimming and J lost 2 bases, with 12 bases between them. The germline gives CDR1 MDHEN, CDR2 SYDVKM. The CDR3 nucleotides read TGTGCCACCCACAGGGATACCTACGAGCAGTACTTC. This translates into CATHRDTYEQYF.

V gene TRBV7-9 combines with J gene TRBJ2-1, with D maybe TRBD1 (6 bases). This CDR3 region has 15 residues. Germline loops: CDR1 SEHNR, CDR2 FQNEAQ (reference sequence). V lost 7 bases and J 6 bases, leaving 19 bases between the germline ends. This CDR3 is CASTLGGGAGNEQFF. CDR3 bases: TGTGCCAGCACCCTAGGGGGTGGGGCCGGCAATGAGCAGTTCTTC.

The rearrangement joins TRBV4-1 to TRBJ2-1; no definite D call. CDR3 size: 14 residues. Trimming stripped 1 base from V and 6 bases from J, with 10 bases between. Germline-derived CDR1 and CDR2 are MGHRA and YSYEKL. The CDR3 sequence: CASSQGPTANEQFF. In nucleotides, the CDR3 is TGCGCCAGCAGCCAAGGCCCTACTGCCAATGAGCAGTTCTTC.

The rearrangement uses TRBV10-3 and TRBJ2-2; 7 bases map to TRBD2. The CDR3 sequence is 16 residues long. The germline V gene has CDR1 ENHRY and CDR2 SYGVKD. J was trimmed by 1 base and V by 2 bases; bases with no gene match: 4. The CDR3 sequence: CAISERKRENTGELFF. CDR3 bases: TGTGCCATCAGTGAGCGGAAGCGGGAGAACACCGGGGAGCTGTTTTTT.

As DNA, the CDR3 is TGTGCCAGCAGCTACGGGGGGACCGCGACAGAGACCCAGTACTTC. Translation: CASSYGGTATETQYF. The chain joins TRBV11-3 to TRBJ2-5; 7 bases line up with TRBD2. The CDR3 has 15 amino acids. Germline values: CDR1 SGHNT, CDR2 YENEEA. Losses at the gene ends were 4 bases for V and 4 bases for J; bases not matched to a gene: 9.

The chain is built from TRBV5-1 and TRBJ1-4, with TRBD1 matching over 8 bases. J was trimmed by 11 bases and V by 0 bases; bases with no gene match: 6. Germline V gene data show CDR1 as SGHRS and CDR2 as YFSETQ. The CDR3 sequence is 14 residues long. This CDR3 reads CASSLADRGGKLFF. The CDR3 nucleotides read TGCGCCAGCAGCTTGGCCGACAGGGGTGGGAAACTGTTTTTT.

The chain combines TRBV2 with TRBJ1-4; 7 bases align to TRBD1. From germline, CDR1 is SNHLY and CDR2 FYNNEI. This CDR3 has 12 amino acids. The junction had 4 bases not matched to a gene; V was cut back by 11 bases and J by 4 bases. The CDR3 region is CAGTDDNEKLFF. CDR3 bases: TGTGCCGGGACAGACGATAATGAAAAACTGTTTTTT.

The chain uses TRBV6-6 and TRBJ2-7; 10 bases align to TRBD2. This CDR3 contains 16 residues. The V gene end was trimmed by 4 bases and the J gene end by 0 bases; junction bases not matched to a gene: 6. Germline loops: CDR1 MNHNY, CDR2 SVGAGI (reference sequence). The CDR3 region has the DNA TGTGCCAGCAGTTTTCGAGCGGGAGGGCCCTCCTACGAGCAGTACTTC. Residues: CASSFRAGGPSYEQYF.

This chain joins TRBV5-1 and TRBJ2-1, with 7 bases lining up with TRBD2. From germline, CDR1 is SGHRS and CDR2 YFSETQ. The CDR3 totals 15 residues. Trimming took 0 bases from V and 9 from J; bases not matched to a gene: 9. Here the CDR3 DNA reads TGCGCCAGCAGCTTGGCCGTGGGGGAGGGGCGTGAGCAGTTCTTC. Residues: CASSLAVGEGREQFF.

A few counts support this clone. The chain employs TRBV7-3 and TRBJ1-4, with 12 bases identical to TRBD1. V dropped 5 bases and J dropped 0; count of bases not matched to a gene: 10. The CDR3 runs to 19 residues. Germline V gene lookup returns CDR1 SGHTA and CDR2 FQGTGA. DNA of the CDR3: TGTGCCAGCAGCCCTGCGGGGACAGGGGGCGTTGCAACTAATGAAAAACTGTTTTTT. It yields the protein CASSPAGTGGVATNEKLFF.

This rearrangement joins TRBV28 to TRBJ1-4; 8 nucleotides line up with TRBD1. The trim removed 3 bases at V and 6 bases at J, leaving 9 bases unmatched. This CDR3 has 16 amino acids. Germline CDR1 reads MDHEN; CDR2 reads SYDVKM. CDR3 loop: CASSFRTGRRDEKLFF. CDR3 coding DNA: TGTGCCAGCAGTTTTCGGACAGGGAGAAGGGATGAAAAACTGTTTTTT. The full variable domain, completed using reference TRBV28 and TRBJ1-4, is DVKVTQSSRYLVKRTGEKVFLECVQDMDHENMFWYRQDPGLGLRLIYFSYDVKMKEKGDIPEGYSVSREKKERFSLILESASTNQTSMYLCASSFRTGRRDEKLFFGSGTQLSVL.

Details on this clone: The junction departs from germline at one end; a sequencing error may be responsible. The chain has TRBV6-5 and TRBJ2-7; maybe TRBD1 (5 bases). Germline lookup yields CDR1 MNHEY and CDR2 SVGAGI. This CDR3 has 13 residues. The CDR3 protein is CTSSWQGGYEQYF. As DNA, the CDR3 is TGTACCAGCAGTTGGCAGGGTGGTTACGAGCAGTACTTC.

This clone was recorded once. This chain joins TRBV18 and TRBJ2-7, with 11 positions matching TRBD2. CDR3 length: 16 residues. Per the germline V gene, CDR1 is KGHSH and CDR2 is LQKENI. V lost 0 bases, J lost 1 base, and 2 bases stayed unmatched. The CDR3, as DNA: TGTGCCAGCTCACCACCGGTAGCGGGAGGGTCCTACGAGCAGTACTTC. Translating it yields CASSPPVAGGSYEQYF. The whole variable domain, remainder taken from reference TRBV18 and TRBJ2-7, is NAGVMQNPRHLVRRRGQEARLRCSPMKGHSHVYWYRQLPEEGLKFMVYLQKENIIDESGMPKERFSAEFPKEGPSILRIQQVVRGDSAAYFCASSPPVAGGSYEQYFGPGTRLTVT.

The CDR3 nucleotides are TGTGCCAGCAGAACGGGGGCGGGAGACACCGGCGAGCAGTACTTC. This encodes CASRTGAGDTGEQYF. V is TRBV28 and J is TRBJ2-7; a possible D gene is TRBD2 (7 bases). There are 15 residues in the CDR3. The V and J ends lost 6 bases and 6 bases respectively, with 21 bases between them. Germline V CDR1 and CDR2: MDHEN, SYDVKM.